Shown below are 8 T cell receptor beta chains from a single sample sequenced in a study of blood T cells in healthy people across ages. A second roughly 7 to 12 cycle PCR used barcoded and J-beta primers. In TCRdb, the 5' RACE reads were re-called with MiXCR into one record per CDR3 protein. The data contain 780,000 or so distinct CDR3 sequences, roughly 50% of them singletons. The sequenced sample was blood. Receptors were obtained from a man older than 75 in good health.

The CDR3 sequence is CASSHRGVNEQYF. The CDR3 DNA follows: TGTGCCAGCAGCCATAGGGGGGTGAACGAGCAGTACTTC. The chain is built from TRBV3-1 and TRBJ2-5; D may be TRBD1 or TRBD2 (6 bases each). Matching the DNA end better, TRBJ2-7 makes the J call doubtful. CDR3 length: 13 amino acids. Germline V gene sequence: CDR1 LGHDT, CDR2 YNNKEL (reference sequence).

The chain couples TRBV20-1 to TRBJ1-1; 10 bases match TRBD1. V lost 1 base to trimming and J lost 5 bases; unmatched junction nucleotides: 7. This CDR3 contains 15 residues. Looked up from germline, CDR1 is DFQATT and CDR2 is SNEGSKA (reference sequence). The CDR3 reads CSARGRQGARTEAFF. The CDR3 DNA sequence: TGCAGTGCTAGAGGACGACAGGGGGCGCGAACTGAAGCTTTCTTT.

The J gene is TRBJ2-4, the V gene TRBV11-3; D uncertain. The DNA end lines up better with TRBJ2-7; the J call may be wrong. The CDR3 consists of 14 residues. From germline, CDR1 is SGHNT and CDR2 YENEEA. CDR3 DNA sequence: TGTGCCAGCAGCTTAGGTCGGCTAGTACACGAGCAGTACTTC. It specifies CASSLGRLVHEQYF.

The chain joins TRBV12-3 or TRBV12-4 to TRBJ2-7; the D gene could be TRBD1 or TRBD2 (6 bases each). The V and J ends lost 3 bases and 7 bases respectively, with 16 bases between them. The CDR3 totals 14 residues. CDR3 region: CASSLGGNYNEQYF. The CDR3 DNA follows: TGTGCCAGCAGTTTGGGGGGCAACTACAATGAGCAGTACTTC.

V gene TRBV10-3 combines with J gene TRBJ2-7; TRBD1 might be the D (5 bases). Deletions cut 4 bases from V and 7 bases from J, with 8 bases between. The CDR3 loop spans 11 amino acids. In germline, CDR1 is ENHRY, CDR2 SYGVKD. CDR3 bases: TGTGCCATCAGTGGTAACAGGGAGCAGTACTTC. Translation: CAISGNREQYF.

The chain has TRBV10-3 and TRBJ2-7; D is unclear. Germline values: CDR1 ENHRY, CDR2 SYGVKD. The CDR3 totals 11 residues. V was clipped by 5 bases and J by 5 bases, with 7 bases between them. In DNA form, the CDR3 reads TGTGCCATCAGTATTACCGACGAGCAGTACTTC. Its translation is CAISITDEQYF.

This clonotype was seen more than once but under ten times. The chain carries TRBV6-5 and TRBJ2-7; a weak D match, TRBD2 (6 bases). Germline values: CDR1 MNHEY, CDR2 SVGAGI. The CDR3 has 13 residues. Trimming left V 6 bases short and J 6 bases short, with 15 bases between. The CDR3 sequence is CASSAARGGEQYF. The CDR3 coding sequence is TGTGCCAGCAGCGCTGCAAGGGGAGGCGAGCAGTACTTC.

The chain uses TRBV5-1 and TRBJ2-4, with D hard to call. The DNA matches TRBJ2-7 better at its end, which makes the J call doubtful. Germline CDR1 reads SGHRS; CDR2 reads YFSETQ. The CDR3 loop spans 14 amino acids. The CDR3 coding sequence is TGCGCCAGCAGACCCGCGGCCTCTTCATACGAGCAGTACTTC. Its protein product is CASRPAASSYEQYF.